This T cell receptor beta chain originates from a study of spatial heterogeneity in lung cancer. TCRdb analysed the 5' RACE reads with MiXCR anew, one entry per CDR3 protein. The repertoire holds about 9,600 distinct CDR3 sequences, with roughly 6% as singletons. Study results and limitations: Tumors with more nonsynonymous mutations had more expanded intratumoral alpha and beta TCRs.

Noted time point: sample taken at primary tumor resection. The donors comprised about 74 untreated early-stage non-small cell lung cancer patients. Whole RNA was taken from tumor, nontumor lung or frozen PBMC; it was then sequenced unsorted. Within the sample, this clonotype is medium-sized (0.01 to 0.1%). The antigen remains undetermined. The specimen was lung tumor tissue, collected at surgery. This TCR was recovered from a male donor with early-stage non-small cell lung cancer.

The CDR3 reads CASSHPSIGGPNSPLHF. The CDR3 nucleotides read TGTGCCAGCAGCCATCCTTCGATCGGGGGTCCAAATTCACCCCTCCACTTT. This chain links TRBV11-2 with TRBJ1-6; possible D gene TRBD1, 5 bases. The CDR3 consists of 17 residues. Germline CDR1 reads SGHAT; CDR2 reads FQNNGV. V was clipped by 5 bases and J by 7 bases, with 21 bases between them.